The rows below give T cell receptor beta chains drawn from one sample of a study of T-cell memory formation after mild COVID-19. MiXCR, applied by TCRdb to the 5' RACE reads, yields one record per CDR3 protein. This table has about 57,000 distinct CDR3 sequences, more than 10% appearing once. Sequencing was carried out using PBMCs or a T cell subset sorted from them (not recorded which). The receptor source for this set is a man aged 18 to 29 who had mild COVID-19 (a few samples of this study predate the infection). Cell type and time point are not known. The CDR3 runs from the conserved cysteine through the conserved F or W.

V gene	CDR3 protein
TRBV4-3	CASSQESGARTDTQYF
TRBV4-3	CASSQDPTGKQPQHF
TRBV18	CASSRYTYRDGEPQHF
TRBV20-1	CSARGTVLGYTF
TRBV20-1	CSARDRHRGSGNTIYF
TRBV6-5	CASRRDSLTDTQYF
TRBV5-1	CASSPQTTFWGRNSPLHF
TRBV28	CASSSSQGDQPQHF
TRBV5-1	CASTLGTGHHDPQHF
TRBV6-1	CASSEGDSSSYEQYF
TRBV5-1	CASRAGTLNEQFF
TRBV19	CASSIPGEDGYTF
TRBV4-2	CASSHPGRGPEQFF
TRBV12-3/TRBV12-4	CASVLGRRGYNEQFF
TRBV6-5	CASGDSLLTEAFF
TRBV7-3	CASSPGPQGDTQYF
TRBV6-5	CASSDISNTEAFF
TRBV6-5	CASSESGGAYNEQFF
TRBV11-2	CASSQGLGYGYTF
TRBV7-2	CASSLMGGSHETQYF
TRBV12-3/TRBV12-4	CASSPRLNSYEQYF
TRBV12-3/TRBV12-4	CASRKQDRLNQPQHF
TRBV4-3	CASSHGLGGRDEQFF
TRBV27	CASSYSGTSGIEQFF
TRBV20-1	CSAIPGLAGGGSGELFF
TRBV29-1	CSVYFGTSDTGELFF
TRBV5-1	CASSLFGQENTEAFF
TRBV3-1	CASSQNNAGWAFF
TRBV7-2	CASSLDSGGTWELFF
TRBV5-1	CASSLVGRSILNTEAFF
TRBV5-1	CASSRSGQGYYNEQFF
TRBV12-5	CASGLPRLAQFF